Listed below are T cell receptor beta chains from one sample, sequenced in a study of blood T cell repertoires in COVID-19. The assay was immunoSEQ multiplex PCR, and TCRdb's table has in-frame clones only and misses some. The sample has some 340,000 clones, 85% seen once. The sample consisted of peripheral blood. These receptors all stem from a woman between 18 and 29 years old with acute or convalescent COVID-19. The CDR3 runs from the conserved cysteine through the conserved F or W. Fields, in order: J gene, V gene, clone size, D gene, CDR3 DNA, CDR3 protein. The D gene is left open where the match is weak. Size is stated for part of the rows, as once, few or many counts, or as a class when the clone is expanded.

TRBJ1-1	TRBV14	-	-	TGTGCCAGCAGCCAAGACTCTAACACTGAAGCTTTCTTT	CASSQDSNTEAFF
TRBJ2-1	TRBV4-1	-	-	TGCGCCAGCAGCCAAGATTGGCAGGCCAATGAGCAGTTCTTC	CASSQDWQANEQFF
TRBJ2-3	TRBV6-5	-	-	TGTGCCAGCAGTTACTCTCAGCAGGGCCCAGATACGCAGTATTTT	CASSYSQQGPDTQYF
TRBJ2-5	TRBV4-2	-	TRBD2	TGTGCCAGCAGCCAAGCAGCGACTAGCGGGAAAGGAGAGACCCAGTACTTC	CASSQAATSGKGETQYF
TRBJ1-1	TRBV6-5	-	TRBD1	TGTGCCAGCAGCCGACCGGACAGGGGCTCTGAAGCTTTCTTT	CASSRPDRGSEAFF
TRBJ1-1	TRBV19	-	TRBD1	TGTGCCAGTAGAGGACAGGGGGTAAGAACTGAAGCTTTCTTT	CASRGQGVRTEAFF
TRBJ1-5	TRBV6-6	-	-	TGTGCCAGCAGTTACCAGGCCTCCAATCAGCCCCAGCATTTT	CASSYQASNQPQHF
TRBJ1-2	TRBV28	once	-	TGTGCCAGCAGTTTAGGCAGGGACTATGGCTACACCTTC	CASSLGRDYGYTF
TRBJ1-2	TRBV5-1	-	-	TGCGCCAGCAGCCCGGGAGGGAACTATGGCTACACCTTC	CASSPGGNYGYTF
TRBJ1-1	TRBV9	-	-	TGTGCCAGCAGCGTAGTTCGGGAGAGGACTGAAGCTTTCTTT	CASSVVRERTEAFF
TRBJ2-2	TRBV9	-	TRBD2	TGTGCCAGCAGCGTAGTAGGGACTAGCGGGGGACCCGCCGCCGGGGAGCTGTTTTTT	CASSVVGTSGGPAAGELFF
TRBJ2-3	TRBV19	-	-	TGTGCCAGTAGTATAGGGAGCGGCACAGATACGCAGTATTTT	CASSIGSGTDTQYF
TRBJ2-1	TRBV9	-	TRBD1	TGTGCCAGCAGCGTAAAACAGGACAGGTACAATGAGCAGTTCTTC	CASSVKQDRYNEQFF
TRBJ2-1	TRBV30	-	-	TGTGCCTGGAGTGTATTCGGGAAGAGCTCCTACAATGAGCAGTTCTTC	CAWSVFGKSSYNEQFF
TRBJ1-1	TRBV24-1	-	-	TGTGCCACCAGTGATCACAGCAATGCGAACACTGAAGCTTTCTTT	CATSDHSNANTEAFF
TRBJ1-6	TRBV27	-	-	TGTGCCAGCAGTTTAGGGCCCATAGGTTCACCCCTCCACTTT	CASSLGPIGSPLHF
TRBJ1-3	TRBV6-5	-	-	TGTGCCAGCACACCAGTGGCTGGAAACACCATATATTTT	CASTPVAGNTIYF
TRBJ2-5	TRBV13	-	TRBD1	TGTGCCAGCAGCCTCCTAATCCAGGGGGATTCGGAGACCCAGTACTTC	CASSLLIQGDSETQYF
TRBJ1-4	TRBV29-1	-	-	TGCAGCGTGGGGGCGGGGGGCACCATGCGAGATGAAAAACTGTTTTTT	CSVGAGGTMRDEKLFF
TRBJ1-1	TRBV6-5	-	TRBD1	TGTGCCATAGCACGGACAGGGAACACTGAAGCTTTCTTT	CAIARTGNTEAFF
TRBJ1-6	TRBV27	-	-	TGTGCCAGCAGACCAGGGATTGGCTCCTATAATTCACCCCTCCACTTT	CASRPGIGSYNSPLHF
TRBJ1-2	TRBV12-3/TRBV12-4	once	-	TGTGCCAGCAGTAACAGGGAAGGCTACACCTTC	CASSNREGYTF
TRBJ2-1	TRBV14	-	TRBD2	TGTGCCAGCAGCCTGCTGGGACTAGCGGGGGGTAATGAGCAGTTCTTC	CASSLLGLAGGNEQFF
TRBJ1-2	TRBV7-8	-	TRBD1	TGTGCCAGCAGCTCCCGGGACAGGGTGTATGGCTACACCTTC	CASSSRDRVYGYTF
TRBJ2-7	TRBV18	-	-	TGTGCCAGCTCACCATTTCCCTCCGAGACAGGTAACTACGAGCAGTACTTC	CASSPFPSETGNYEQYF
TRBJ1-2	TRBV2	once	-	TGTGCCAGCAGTGCTAACCTTCCGGGAAGGACTAACTATGGCTACACCTTC	CASSANLPGRTNYGYTF